Listed below are T cell receptor beta chains from one sample, sequenced in a study of blood T cell repertoires in COVID-19. Produced via immunoSEQ multiplex PCR; TCRdb's table is partial and in-frame only. The data contain 450,000 or so clones, about 90% of them singletons. The sequenced material came from PBMCs or T cells enriched from blood (not recorded which). These receptors all stem from a man younger than 35 who had recovered from COVID-19. Both conserved end residues are part of each CDR3. D genes are given only for firm matches. The size entry is marked missing in some rows and otherwise reads once, few, many or a size class.

D gene	clone size	V gene	J gene	CDR3 protein	CDR3 DNA
TRBD1	once	TRBV23-1	TRBJ1-5	CASTSDRDDNSNQPQHF	TGCGCCAGCACCAGTGACAGGGACGATAATAGCAATCAGCCCCAGCATTTT
NA	NA	TRBV27	TRBJ1-1	CASSLNGNTEAFF	TGTGCCAGCAGTTTAAACGGGAACACTGAAGCTTTCTTT
TRBD1	NA	TRBV7-2	TRBJ1-3	CASSSPGQGNTIYF	TGTGCCAGCAGCTCGCCGGGACAGGGGAACACCATATATTTT
NA	NA	TRBV4-1	TRBJ1-2	CASSQGGELSYTF	TGCGCCAGCAGCCAAGGCGGAGAATTGAGCTACACCTTC
NA	few	TRBV6-4	TRBJ1-4	CASSPTVNEKLFF	TGTGCCAGCAGTCCGACAGTTAATGAAAAACTGTTTTTT
NA	NA	TRBV3-1/TRBV3-2	TRBJ2-2	CASSPYTGELFF	TGTGCCAGCAGCCCTTATACCGGGGAGCTGTTTTTT
TRBD1	NA	TRBV11-2	TRBJ1-3	CASSFGTGTDTGNTIYF	TGTGCCAGCAGCTTTGGTACCGGGACAGATACTGGAAACACCATATATTTT
NA	few	TRBV12-3/TRBV12-4	TRBJ1-6	CASSKLEGSPLHF	TGTGCCAGCAGTAAACTCGAGGGATCACCCCTCCACTTT
TRBD1	NA	TRBV3-1/TRBV3-2	TRBJ1-6	CASSRTGLNSPLHF	TGTGCCAGCAGCCGGACAGGGCTTAATTCACCCCTCCACTTT
TRBD1	NA	TRBV19	TRBJ2-2	CASSFRQGSTTGELFF	TGTGCCAGTAGTTTCAGACAGGGGTCCACCACCGGGGAGCTGTTTTTT